A selection of T cell receptor beta chains follows, all from one sample in a study of T cell responses to AZD1222 COVID-19 vaccine. This table comes from immunoSEQ multiplex PCR, and its TCRdb copy is limited to in-frame clones, with some not included. The sample shows about 110,000 clones, approximately 85% of them seen only once. Source: peripheral blood, taken on day 0 of AZD1222 vaccination. These receptors originate from an adult in good health. Both conserved end residues are part of each CDR3. Fields, in order: clone size, V gene, J gene, D gene, CDR3 DNA, CDR3 protein. D genes are given only for firm matches. Only part of the rows carry a size: once, few, many, or a class if the clone is expanded.

size: NA
V: TRBV6-5
J: TRBJ1-1
D: NA
DNA: TGTGCCAGCAATCCACGCAAGGGGGGGAAAACTGAAGCTTTCTTT
CDR3: CASNPRKGGKTEAFF

size: NA
V: TRBV15
J: TRBJ2-5
D: NA
DNA: TGTGCCACCAGCAGAGGGGAATTGTACCAAGAGACCCAGTACTTC
CDR3: CATSRGELYQETQYF

size: once
V: TRBV18
J: TRBJ2-5
D: NA
DNA: TGTGCCAGCTCACCCTTACCCAGTTCGATGGTTGGAGGAGAGACCCAGTACTTC
CDR3: CASSPLPSSMVGGETQYF

size: once
V: TRBV7-2
J: TRBJ2-4
D: NA
DNA: TGTGCCAGCAGCTTCGGGACGCATACCAAAAACATTCAGTACTTC
CDR3: CASSFGTHTKNIQYF

size: NA
V: TRBV30
J: TRBJ1-1
D: NA
DNA: TGTGCCTGGAGGTCGGTCCAAAGGGACACTGAAGCTTTCTTT
CDR3: CAWRSVQRDTEAFF

size: NA
V: TRBV28
J: TRBJ1-1
D: NA
DNA: TGTGCCAGCAGTCTTAGCACTGAAGCTTTCTTT
CDR3: CASSLSTEAFF

size: NA
V: TRBV6-5
J: TRBJ1-2
D: NA
DNA: TGTGCCAGCAGTTACTCGCTCCGTTATGGCTACACCTTC
CDR3: CASSYSLRYGYTF

size: NA
V: TRBV18
J: TRBJ1-2
D: TRBD1
DNA: TGTGCCAGCTCAATCGGACAGGGACTATTAGAGGGCTACACCTTC
CDR3: CASSIGQGLLEGYTF

size: NA
V: TRBV3-1/TRBV3-2
J: TRBJ1-4
D: NA
DNA: TGTGCCAGCAGCCAAGGCCACCTTGAAAAACTGTTTTTT
CDR3: CASSQGHLEKLFF

size: NA
V: TRBV6-5
J: TRBJ1-1
D: NA
DNA: TGTGCCAGCAGTCTGGGACGGTTGAACACTGAAGCTTTCTTT
CDR3: CASSLGRLNTEAFF

size: NA
V: TRBV28
J: TRBJ2-3
D: NA
DNA: TGTGCCAGCAGGCCAGGCTTAGGGGGAGGGCCTTATACGCAGTATTTT
CDR3: CASRPGLGGGPYTQYF

size: NA
V: TRBV4-3
J: TRBJ2-2
D: TRBD1
DNA: TGCGCCAGCAGTTCCGGGACAGAGTTCACCGGGGAGCTGTTTTTT
CDR3: CASSSGTEFTGELFF

size: NA
V: TRBV28
J: TRBJ1-2
D: NA
DNA: TGTGCCAGCAGTTTCTCTGACTATGGCTACACCTTC
CDR3: CASSFSDYGYTF

size: few
V: TRBV21-1
J: TRBJ2-7
D: NA
DNA: TGTGCCAGCAGAGAACAGGGGGCGAGGGAGCAGTACTTC
CDR3: CASREQGAREQYF

size: many
V: TRBV7-9
J: TRBJ1-4
D: TRBD1
DNA: TGTGCCAGCAGCGCCCTGGACAGGGGAGATGAAAAACTGTTTTTT
CDR3: CASSALDRGDEKLFF

size: NA
V: TRBV2
J: TRBJ2-1
D: TRBD2
DNA: TGTGCCAGCAGGACTAGCAACAATGAGCAGTTCTTC
CDR3: CASRTSNNEQFF

size: NA
V: TRBV6-1
J: TRBJ2-1
D: NA
DNA: TGTGCCAGCAGTGAATGGGGTAGCTCCTACAATGAGCAGTTCTTC
CDR3: CASSEWGSSYNEQFF